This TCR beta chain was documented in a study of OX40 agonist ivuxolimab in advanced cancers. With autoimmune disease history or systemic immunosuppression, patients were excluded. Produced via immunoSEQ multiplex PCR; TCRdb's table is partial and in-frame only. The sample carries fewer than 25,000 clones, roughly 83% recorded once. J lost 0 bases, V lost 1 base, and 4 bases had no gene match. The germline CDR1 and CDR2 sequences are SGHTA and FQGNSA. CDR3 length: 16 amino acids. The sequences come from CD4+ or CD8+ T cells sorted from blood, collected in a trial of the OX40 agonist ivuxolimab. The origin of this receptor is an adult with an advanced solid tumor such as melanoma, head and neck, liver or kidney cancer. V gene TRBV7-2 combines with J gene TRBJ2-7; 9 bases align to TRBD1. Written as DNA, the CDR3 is TGTGCCAGCAGCTTAGAGGGGACAGGGTTCTCCTACGAGCAGTACTTC. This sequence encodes CASSLEGTGFSYEQYF.